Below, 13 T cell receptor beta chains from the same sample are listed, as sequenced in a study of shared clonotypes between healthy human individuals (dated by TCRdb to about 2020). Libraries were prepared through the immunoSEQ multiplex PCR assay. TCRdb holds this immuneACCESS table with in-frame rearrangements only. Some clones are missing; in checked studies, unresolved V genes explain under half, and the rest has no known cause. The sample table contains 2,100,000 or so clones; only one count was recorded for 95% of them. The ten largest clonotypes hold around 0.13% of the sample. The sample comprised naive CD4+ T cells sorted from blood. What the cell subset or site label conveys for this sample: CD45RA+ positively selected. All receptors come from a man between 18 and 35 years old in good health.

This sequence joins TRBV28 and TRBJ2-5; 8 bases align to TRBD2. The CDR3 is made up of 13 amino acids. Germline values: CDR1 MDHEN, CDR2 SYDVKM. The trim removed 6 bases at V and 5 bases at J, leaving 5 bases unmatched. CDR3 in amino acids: CASRYSGEETQYF. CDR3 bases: TGTGCCAGCAGATATAGCGGGGAGGAGACCCAGTACTTC.

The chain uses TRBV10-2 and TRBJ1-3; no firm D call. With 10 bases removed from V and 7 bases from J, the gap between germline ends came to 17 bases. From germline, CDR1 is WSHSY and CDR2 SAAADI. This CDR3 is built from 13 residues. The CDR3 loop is CATQGPEENTIYF. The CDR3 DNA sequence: TGCGCCACCCAAGGGCCCGAGGAGAACACCATATATTTT.

The CDR3 here is CASSLAGGINEQYF. The CDR3 DNA is TGTGCCAGCAGCTTAGCGGGAGGAATCAACGAGCAGTACTTC. The V gene is TRBV7-2, the J gene TRBJ2-7, with D perhaps matching TRBD2 (6 bases). The CDR3 sequence is 14 residues long. Trimming took 0 bases from V and 5 from J, leaving 11 bases between them. The germline CDR1 and CDR2 sequences are SGHTA and FQGNSA. Full variable domain (missing parts from reference TRBV7-2 and TRBJ2-7): GAGVSQSPSNKVTEKGKDVELRCDPISGHTALYWYRQSLGQGLEFLIYFQGNSAPDKSGLPSDRFSAERTGGSVSTLTIQRTQQEDSAVYLCASSLAGGINEQYFGPGTRLTVT.

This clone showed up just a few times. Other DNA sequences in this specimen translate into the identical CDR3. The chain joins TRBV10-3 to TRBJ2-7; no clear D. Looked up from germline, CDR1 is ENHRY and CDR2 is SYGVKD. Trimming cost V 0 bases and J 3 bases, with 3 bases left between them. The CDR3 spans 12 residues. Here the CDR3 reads CAISESNYEQYF. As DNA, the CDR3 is TGTGCCATCAGTGAGTCTAACTACGAGCAGTACTTC.

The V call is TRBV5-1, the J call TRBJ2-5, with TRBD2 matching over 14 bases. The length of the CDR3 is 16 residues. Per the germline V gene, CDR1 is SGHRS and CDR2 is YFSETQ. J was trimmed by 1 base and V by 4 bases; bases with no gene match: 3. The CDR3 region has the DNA TGCGCCAGCAGCCAAGGGACTAGCGGGGGCCAAGAGACCCAGTACTTC. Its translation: CASSQGTSGGQETQYF.

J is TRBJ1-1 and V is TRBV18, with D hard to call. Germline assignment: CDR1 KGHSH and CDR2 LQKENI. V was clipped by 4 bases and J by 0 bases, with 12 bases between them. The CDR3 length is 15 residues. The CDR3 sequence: CASSRHTDLNTEAFF. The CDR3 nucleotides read TGTGCCAGCTCACGCCACACAGATTTGAACACTGAAGCTTTCTTT.

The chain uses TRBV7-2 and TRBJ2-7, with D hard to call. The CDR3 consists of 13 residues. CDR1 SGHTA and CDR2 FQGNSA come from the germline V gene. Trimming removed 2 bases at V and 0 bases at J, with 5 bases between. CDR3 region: CASSLRTSYEQYF. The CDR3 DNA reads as TGTGCCAGCAGCTTAAGGACCTCCTACGAGCAGTACTTC.

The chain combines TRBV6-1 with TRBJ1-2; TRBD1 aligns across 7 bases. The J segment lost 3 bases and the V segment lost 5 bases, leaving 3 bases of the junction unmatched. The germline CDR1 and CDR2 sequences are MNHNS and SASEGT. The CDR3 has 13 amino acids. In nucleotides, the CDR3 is TGTGCCAGCAGTCTCACAGGGGACTATGGCTACACCTTC. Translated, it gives CASSLTGDYGYTF.

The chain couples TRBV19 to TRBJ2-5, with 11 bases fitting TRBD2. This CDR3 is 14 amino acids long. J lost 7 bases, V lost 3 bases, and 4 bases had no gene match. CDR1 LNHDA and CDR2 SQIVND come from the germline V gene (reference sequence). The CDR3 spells CASSMTSGAWTQYF. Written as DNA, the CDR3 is TGTGCCAGTAGTATGACTAGCGGGGCGTGGACCCAGTACTTC.

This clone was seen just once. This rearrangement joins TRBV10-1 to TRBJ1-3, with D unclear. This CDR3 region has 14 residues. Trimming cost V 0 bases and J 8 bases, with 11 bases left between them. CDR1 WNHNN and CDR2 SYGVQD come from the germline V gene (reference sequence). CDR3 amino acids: CASSESLGKDTIYF. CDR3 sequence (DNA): TGCGCCAGCAGTGAGTCTCTAGGCAAGGACACCATATATTTT.

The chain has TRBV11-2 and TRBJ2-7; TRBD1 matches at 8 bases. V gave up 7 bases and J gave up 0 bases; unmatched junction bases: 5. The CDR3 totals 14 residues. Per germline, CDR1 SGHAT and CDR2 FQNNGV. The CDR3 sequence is CASTTTGVSYEQYF. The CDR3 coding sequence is TGTGCCAGCACCACGACAGGGGTCTCCTACGAGCAGTACTTC.

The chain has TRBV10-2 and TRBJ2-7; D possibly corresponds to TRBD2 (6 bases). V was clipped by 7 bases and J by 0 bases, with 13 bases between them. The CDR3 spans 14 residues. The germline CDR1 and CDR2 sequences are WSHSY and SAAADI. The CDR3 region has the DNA TGCGCCAGCATGGCGGGAACCTTCTCCTACGAGCAGTACTTC. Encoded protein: CASMAGTFSYEQYF.

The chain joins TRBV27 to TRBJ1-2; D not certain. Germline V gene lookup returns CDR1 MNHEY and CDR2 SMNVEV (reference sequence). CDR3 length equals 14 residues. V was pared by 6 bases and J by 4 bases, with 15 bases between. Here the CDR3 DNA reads TGTGCCAGCAGCAGTAGTGTGCAAACCTATGGCTACACCTTC. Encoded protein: CASSSSVQTYGYTF.